This T cell receptor (beta chain) was recovered during a study of Graves' ophthalmopathy and Graves' hyperthyroidism. Whole-study context: Hyperthyroidism qualified as stable when ophthalmopathy did not develop within 18 months of follow-up. General study findings and limits: Detection in blood was also observed for most expanded thyroid clonotypes above 0.001 frequency. Classification of ophthalmopathy versus stable hyperthyroidism by a 13-signature model yielded roughly 86% sensitivity and around 80% specificity.

A word on this clonotype: Its antigen is unknown.

Amplification of TCR beta CDR3 regions used RNA transcripts. Scientists carried out first-round RT-PCR using HTBI primers and then a second-round multiplex PCR. TCRdb fed the multiplex PCR reads into MiXCR, producing one record per CDR3 protein. The sample holds about 1.1 million distinct CDR3 sequences, 36% seen once. The V end lost 5 bases, the J end lost 1 base, and 20 bases lay between the germline ends. This CDR3 has 17 residues. The germline gives CDR1 SGHTA, CDR2 FQGNSA. Exclusion criteria comprised other autoimmune diseases, uncontrolled infections, pregnancy or lactation in patients. The rearrangement uses TRBV7-2 and TRBJ1-2; D not certain. This clonotype was sampled from an adult man with Graves' hyperthyroidism. Sequenced material: peripheral blood or thyroid tissue (not recorded which). CDR3 nucleotide sequence: TGTGCCAGCAGCCAAGCACCAGCCCGTGGCAGTAACTATGGCTACACCTTC. Encoded protein: CASSQAPARGSNYGYTF.